This T cell receptor beta chain was captured by sequencing in a study of blood T cell repertoires in COVID-19. V dropped 0 bases and J dropped 4 bases, with 12 bases sitting between them. CDR1 is MGHRA and CDR2 is YSYEKL in the germline V gene. The CDR3 runs 15 residues. Profiled with immunoSEQ multiplex PCR; TCRdb holds only in-frame clones, not every one. The sample lists some 170,000 clones, over 85% seen once, with less than 2% in the top ten. Sequencing input: peripheral blood. The chain recombines TRBV4-1 with TRBJ1-1; D perhaps matches TRBD1 (5 bases). The clonotype was recovered from a woman between 55 and 75 years old with COVID-19, enrolled during active disease. Written as DNA, the CDR3 is TGCGCCAGCAGCCAAGAATTAGCGGGGACCACTGAAGCTTTCTTT. It yields the protein CASSQELAGTTEAFF.